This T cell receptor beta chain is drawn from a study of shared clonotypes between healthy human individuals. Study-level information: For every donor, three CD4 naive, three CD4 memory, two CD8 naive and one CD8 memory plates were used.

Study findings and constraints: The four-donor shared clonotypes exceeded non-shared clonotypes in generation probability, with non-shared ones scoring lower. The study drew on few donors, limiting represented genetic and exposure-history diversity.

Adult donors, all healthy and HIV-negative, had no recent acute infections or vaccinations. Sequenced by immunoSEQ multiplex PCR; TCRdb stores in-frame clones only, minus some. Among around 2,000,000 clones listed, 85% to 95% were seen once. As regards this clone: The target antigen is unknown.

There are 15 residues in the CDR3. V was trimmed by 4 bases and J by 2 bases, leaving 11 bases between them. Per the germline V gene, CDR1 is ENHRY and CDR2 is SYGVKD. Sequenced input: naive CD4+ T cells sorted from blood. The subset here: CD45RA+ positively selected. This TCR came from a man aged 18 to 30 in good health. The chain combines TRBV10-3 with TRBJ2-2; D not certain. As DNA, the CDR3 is TGTGCCATCAGTGGTGGCAGGAGTAACACCGGGGAGCTGTTTTTT. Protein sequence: CAISGGRSNTGELFF.